Included here is one TCR beta chain sequence, with context. What antigen it recognizes has not been identified. No base quality values were provided; no much bigger clone lies one nucleotide off. These data are taken from a study of naive and memory T cell subsets (dated by TCRdb to about 2017). Broadly, across the study: Sorted naive and memory T cell subsets from peripheral blood were analyzed in the study using a UMI-based, open-source pipeline for TCR alpha and beta sequencing. Complete agreement was observed between the functional CMV T cell responses and the IgG serology results. RNA was DNase-treated and reverse transcribed with TCR constant-region primers, mostly using SuperScript III.

According to the germline V gene (reference sequence), CDR1 reads SEHNR and CDR2 reads FQNEAQ. V gives up 5 bases and J gives up 4 bases, and the segment between their germline ends measures 8 bases. The CDR3 has 12 amino acids, counting the end cysteine and phenylalanine. CDR3 DNA only is kept here, 36 bases in frame from base 1. Library generation was performed with UMI-ligation and nested PCR. An equimolar mix of two oligonucleotides covering both TRBC1 and TRBC2 was used as the beta constant-region primer. Four rounds of PCR were used to amplify ligated cDNA, with nested alpha and beta constant-region primers being used together with the SP2 primer. A single-stranded oligonucleotide carrying the SP2 primer and a 12-nucleotide UMI was ligated to the 3' end of the cDNA by T4 RNA ligase 1. Incubation of the ligation reaction was carried out at 16 degrees C for roughly 18-24 hours. PCR2 was usually performed as a SYBR Green qPCR and halted at a preset threshold so that over-amplification would not occur. Agencourt AMPure XP magnetic beads were used for all purifications after the first. Libraries were quantified by Qubit and checked on a TapeStation, where a main peak was expected near 650 bp. The pooled libraries were sequenced on an Illumina MiSeq using v2 2x251 paired-end kits, which usually yielded roughly 0.95-2.2 million reads per sample. Each sample library was pooled at roughly 4 nM, and roughly 4.5-7% PhiX was included to improve cluster recognition. From the authors' description of their analysis: Using tag matching that tolerated one base-pair mismatch, Decombinator assigned V and J genes to FASTQ reads that had been processed by Demultiplexor. Collapsinator relied on UMIs to fix sequencing errors as well as frequency errors caused by PCR heterogeneity. CDR3Translator translated TCRs and extracted CDR3s from the conserved cysteine to the FGXG phenylalanine, flagging non-productive sequences. Gini, Shannon entropy and inverse Simpson indices were calculated on repertoires that had been subsampled to equal numbers of UMI-defined TCRs. Power-law fits to clonotype abundance distributions were performed by maximum likelihood within the linear range. For one naive CD8 sample, the pipeline and MIGEC produced similar UMI counts, unique TCR numbers and clonal distributions. One analysis removed from the naive repertoire any naive TCRs that were also present in any memory subset from the same donor. A set of 7,322 CMV-associated CDR3 sequences, compiled from VDJdb and a published dataset, was used to search the repertoires. TCRdb trimmed public reads at Q25 via fastp, called clones via MiXCR and kept in-frame beta chains. CDR3 protein sequences are deduplicated, and each keeps its most common genes and DNA. The V and J calls, along with clone size, are taken from TCRdb and not from the paper's own processing. The sample table records more than 120,000 distinct CDR3 sequences; approximately 20% of these occur just once. About 0.6% of the sample goes to the ten largest clones.

What the research found in general, with its limitations: In both CD4 and CD8 cells, going from naive through CM, EM and EMRA, the Gini index went up while Shannon and inverse Simpson diversity went down. Naive repertoires, especially CD8, contained a few larger clonotypes, possibly memory cells re-expressing CD45RA. After error correction, over 90% of naive TCR sequences appeared only once, giving much steeper abundance distributions than memory subsets. TCR abundance followed a power law with an exponent that was different for naive and memory subsets but consistent across the three individuals. The repertoire findings for the naive and memory subsets could not be validated, as no ground truth was available. Each clonotype was defined as a single alpha or beta chain sequence rather than as a paired alpha/beta receptor. RNA-based TCR counts may be affected by expression changes linked to T cell activation and differentiation.

TCR alpha and beta chain libraries were amplified separately from the second PCR step onward. Donor CMV status was determined by IFNgamma production from CD4+ T cells after overnight stimulation of fresh PBMCs with CMV viral lysate. Miltenyi beads were used first to positively select CD4 T cells, and CD8 T cells were then positively selected from the CD4-negative fraction. After staining for CD3, CD4, CD8, CD45RA, CD27 and a live/dead dye, cells were sorted on a BD Aria II into four subsets based on CD45RA and CD27. Blood came from three healthy volunteers, each fractionated into CD4 and CD8 T cells and then into four differentiation subsets. About 110 ml of peripheral blood was drawn per donor, and PBMC were isolated by Ficoll-Paque PLUS density-gradient centrifugation. Sorted cells were lysed in RLT buffer, after which RNA was extracted using a Qiagen RNeasy kit and stored at -80 degrees C.

The chain is encoded by TRBV7-9 joined to TRBJ1-1, with the D segment identity uncertain. The sequencing input was naive CD8+ T cells from blood. In the paper's terms, the cell subset or site label means: naive T cells, CD45RA high CD27+. The receptor was derived from a human donor in good health. At the DNA level, the sequence is TGTGCCAGCAGCCCGCACAGCACTGAAGCTTTCTTT. Its amino acids are CASSPHSTEAFF. This CDR3, with the reference TRBV7-9 and TRBJ1-1 proteins standing in past its ends, gives the full variable domain DTGVSQNPRHKITKRGQNVTFRCDPISEHNRLYWYRQTLGQGPEFLTYFQNEAQLEKSRLLSDRFSAERPKGSFSTLEIQRTEQGDSAMYLCASSPHSTEAFFGQGTRLTVV.